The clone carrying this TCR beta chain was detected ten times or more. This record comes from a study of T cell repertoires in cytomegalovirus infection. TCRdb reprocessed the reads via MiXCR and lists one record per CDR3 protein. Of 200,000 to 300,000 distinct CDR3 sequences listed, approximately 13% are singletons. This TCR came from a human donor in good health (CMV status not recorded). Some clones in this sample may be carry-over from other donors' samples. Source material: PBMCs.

The CDR3: CASSLGGSKNIQYF. The CDR3 DNA is TGTGCCAGCAGCCTAGGGGGATCCAAAAACATTCAGTACTTC. The rearrangement joins TRBV7-2 to TRBJ2-4; D possibly corresponds to TRBD1 (6 bases). The CDR3 is 14 amino acids. Trimming pared 5 bases from V and 2 bases from J, leaving 10 bases between. CDR1 is SGHTA, CDR2 FQGNSA, per germline. Filled out from reference TRBV7-2 and TRBJ2-4, the complete variable domain reads GAGVSQSPSNKVTEKGKDVELRCDPISGHTALYWYRQSLGQGLEFLIYFQGNSAPDKSGLPSDRFSAERTGGSVSTLTIQRTQQEDSAVYLCASSLGGSKNIQYFGAGTRLSVL.